The clone carrying this T cell receptor beta chain showed up many times. MiXCR, applied by TCRdb to the 5' RACE reads, yields one record per CDR3 protein. The profile shows 85,000 to 130,000 distinct CDR3 sequences, around 12% of them singletons. The data stem from a study of T-cell memory formation after mild COVID-19. The CDR3 totals 15 residues. V was pared by 6 bases and J by 4 bases, with 7 bases of the junction left unmatched. Per the germline V gene, CDR1 is SNHLY and CDR2 is FYNNEI. The chain carries TRBV2 and TRBJ2-1, with TRBD1 matching over 9 bases. This clonotype was sampled from an adult woman who had mild COVID-19 (a few samples of this study predate the infection). Cell type and time point are not known. The sample was PBMCs or a T cell subset sorted from them (not recorded which). Here the CDR3 reads CASSPGTGLYNEQFF. The CDR3 DNA reads TGTGCCAGCAGCCCCGGGACAGGGCTATACAATGAGCAGTTCTTC.